This T cell receptor beta chain was sequenced for a study of blood T cell repertoires in COVID-19. V was cut by 2 bases and J by 4 bases, with 9 bases left in between. The CDR3 length is 14 residues. CDR1 SGHRS and CDR2 YFSETQ come from the germline V gene. TCRdb keeps only in-frame clones here, not all; method: immunoSEQ multiplex PCR. The table lists roughly 380,000 clones, roughly nine tenths of them singletons. The chain combines TRBV5-1 with TRBJ1-4; D gene ambiguous. What was sequenced was peripheral blood. The clonotype originates from a woman aged 60-70 years with COVID-19, enrolled during active disease. CDR3 nucleotides: TGCGCCAGCAGCTTCAGCGGAGTTAATGAAAAACTGTTTTTT. Residues: CASSFSGVNEKLFF.